These 5 T cell receptor beta chains were sequenced from one sample in a study of glioma-infiltrating T cells after dendritic cell vaccination. The protocol was immunoSEQ multiplex PCR, while the TCRdb copy is restricted to in-frame clones and leaves out a portion. The data show 85,000 to 110,000 clones, roughly 80% seen once. This specimen consisted of blood, obtained before dendritic cell vaccination. All receptors derive from a human donor with glioblastoma.

The chain employs TRBV6-6 and TRBJ1-3; TRBD1 matches 7 bases. The V gene's germline CDR1 is MNHNY and CDR2 SVGAGI (reference sequence). The V and J ends lost 0 bases and 2 bases, in that order; junction bases with no gene match: 1. The CDR3 runs 15 residues. This CDR3 reads CASSYSGQPGNTIYF. The DNA of the CDR3 is TGTGCCAGCAGTTACTCGGGACAGCCTGGAAACACCATATATTTT.

The V gene is TRBV7-8, the J gene TRBJ2-2; 8 bases align to TRBD1. Germline values: CDR1 SGHVS, CDR2 FQNEAQ. Trimming cost V 6 bases and J 0 bases; bases outside gene matches: 3. The CDR3 loop spans 15 amino acids. CDR3 region: CASSLDRANTGELFF. The CDR3 DNA reads as TGTGCCAGCAGTTTGGACAGGGCGAACACCGGGGAGCTGTTTTTT.

The chain couples TRBV4-1 to TRBJ2-7; 8 bases are a match to TRBD1. Germline trimming cut 0 bases from V and 3 bases from J; bases unmatched to any gene: 4. The CDR3 totals 15 residues. Germline CDR1 MGHRA, CDR2 YSYEKL. The CDR3 loop reads CASSQDRTGSYEQYF. CDR3 nucleotides: TGCGCCAGCAGCCAAGATAGGACAGGGAGCTACGAGCAGTACTTC.

The chain couples TRBV11-3 to TRBJ2-3; 9 positions agree with TRBD2. This CDR3 has 18 amino acids. J lost 2 bases, V lost 1 base, and 10 bases had no gene match. Germline CDR1 reads SGHNT; CDR2 reads YENEEA. The CDR3 coding sequence is TGTGCCAGCAGCTTAGGTGCGGGGGGGTCCCGTTACACAGATACGCAGTATTTT. The encoded protein is CASSLGAGGSRYTDTQYF.

The J gene is TRBJ2-3, the V gene TRBV7-3; TRBD2 matches at 7 bases. The V segment lost 3 bases and the J segment 2 bases; nucleotides outside the gene matches: 5. CDR3 length: 15 residues. Germline V gene sequence: CDR1 SGHTA, CDR2 FQGTGA. The CDR3 bases are TGTGCCAGCAGCTTTAGCGGGCCATACACAGATACGCAGTATTTT. As protein: CASSFSGPYTDTQYF.